The next 14 T cell receptor beta chains were all read from a single sample in a study of post-analysis software for immune sequencing data (dated by TCRdb to the mid-2010s). What the study reported, not specific to this receptor: Roughly 5 TRBV segments, including TRBV5-6, TRBV5-1 and TRBV20-1, were significantly more frequent in patients than controls.

Their recognized antigens are unknown. The library was built by means of PCR. The instrument was an Illumina HiSeq 2500. Unique molecular identifiers were incorporated into TCR beta cDNA libraries to reduce PCR and sequencing biases. TCRdb handled the public reads itself, with Q25 trimming in fastp and clone calling in MiXCR, and kept productive beta chains. Rows are unified per CDR3 protein, each entry keeping the most common DNA and genes. This sample has some 690,000 distinct CDR3 sequences in its table, and roughly three fifths of those were observed once. The top ten clonotypes cover around 11% of the sample. The sequenced sample consisted of blood. The receptors derive from a girl aged 2-10 years with multiple sclerosis.

V usage is TRBV7-9 and J usage is TRBJ2-4; possibly TRBD1 for D (6 bases). The CDR3 is made up of 17 amino acids. Trimming took off 5 bases at V and 1 base at J, with 18 bases between the two ends. Per the germline V gene, CDR1 is SEHNR and CDR2 is FQNEAQ (reference sequence). The CDR3: CASSIRLRDKAKNIQYF. In nucleotides, the CDR3 is TGTGCCAGCAGCATACGCCTCCGGGACAAGGCCAAAAACATTCAGTACTTC.

This clonotype has a handful of counts. The V gene is TRBV10-2, the J gene TRBJ2-3; TRBD2 is a possible D gene (5 bases). Germline V gene data show CDR1 as WSHSY and CDR2 as SAAADI. V shed 3 bases and J shed 0 bases, with 10 bases lying between them. The CDR3 totals 15 residues. The CDR3 DNA reads as TGCGCCAGCAGTGACCCAAGGACTAGCACAGATACGCAGTATTTT. It encodes CASSDPRTSTDTQYF.

V usage is TRBV6-6 and J usage is TRBJ1-1, with D possibly matching TRBD1 (6 bases). The CDR3 consists of 14 residues. V dropped 2 bases and J dropped 5 bases, with 12 bases sitting between them. Germline CDR1 and CDR2: MNHNY and SVGAGI (reference sequence). The CDR3 sequence is CASSYGATGTEAFF. The CDR3 DNA follows: TGTGCCAGCAGTTACGGCGCTACAGGGACTGAAGCTTTCTTT.

This clonotype was observed a single time. V is TRBV10-3 and J is TRBJ2-1; D not certain. CDR1 and CDR2 from the germline V gene are ENHRY and SYGVKD. This CDR3 is built from 13 residues. The V and J ends lost 0 bases and 9 bases respectively, with 9 bases between them. This chain's CDR3 is CAISESLDSEQFF. Written as DNA, the CDR3 is TGTGCCATCAGTGAGTCCCTCGATAGTGAGCAGTTCTTC.

The V gene is TRBV6-6, the J gene TRBJ1-4; D ambiguous. Deletions cut 0 bases from V and 2 bases from J, with 13 bases between. The CDR3 is 17 residues long. The V gene's germline CDR1 is MNHNY and CDR2 SVGAGI (reference sequence). This CDR3 is CASSYSRQHDTNEKLFF. In DNA, the CDR3 is TGTGCCAGCAGTTACTCGCGCCAACATGATACTAATGAAAAACTGTTTTTT.

The chain couples TRBV7-2 to TRBJ2-1; no clear D. The V and J ends lost 4 bases and 7 bases respectively, with 14 bases between them. The CDR3 contains 14 residues. Germline V CDR1 and CDR2: SGHTA, FQGNSA. In DNA form, the CDR3 reads TGTGCCAGCAGCTCCTCGAGAGTTTTGAATGAGCAGTTCTTC. Translating gives CASSSSRVLNEQFF.

In this sample, this clonotype turned up a few times. The rearrangement links TRBV12-3 or TRBV12-4 to TRBJ2-5; D call uncertain. The CDR3 sequence is 11 residues long. V shed 1 base and J shed 8 bases, with 5 bases lying between them. The chain's CDR3 is CASSLGTTQYF. DNA for the CDR3: TGTGCCAGCAGTTTAGGTACCACCCAGTACTTC.

The rearrangement links TRBV20-1 to TRBJ2-1; TRBD2 aligns across 8 bases. This CDR3 is built from 14 residues. CDR1 is DFQATT and CDR2 is SNEGSKA in the germline V gene (reference sequence). Trimming at V came to 5 bases and at J to 0 bases, leaving 3 bases not matched to a gene. The CDR3 sequence is CSAYRGGSYNEQFF. Here the CDR3 DNA reads TGCAGTGCTTACCGGGGGGGCTCCTACAATGAGCAGTTCTTC.

Only a few counts were recorded for this clonotype. The chain employs TRBV29-1 and TRBJ2-7; D is perhaps TRBD2 (6 bases). Germline-derived CDR1 and CDR2 are SQVTM and ANQGSEA. CDR3 size: 13 residues. V dropped 7 bases and J dropped 1 base, with 14 bases sitting between them. CDR3 loop: CSAGREDSYEQYF. The CDR3 nucleotides read TGCAGCGCGGGAAGGGAGGATTCCTACGAGCAGTACTTC.

V is TRBV5-6 and J is TRBJ2-7; tentatively, D is TRBD1 (5 bases). The last part of the DNA fits TRBJ2-5 better; the J call may be wrong. Germline values: CDR1 SGHDT, CDR2 YYEEEE. The CDR3 is 13 residues long. CDR3 amino acids: CASSIQDWETQYF. CDR3 DNA: TGTGCCAGCAGCATACAGGATTGGGAGACCCAGTACTTC.

This clonotype came up a few times. The chain carries TRBV7-2 and TRBJ2-5, with TRBD1 as a possible D gene (7 bases). Germline V gives CDR1 SGHTA, CDR2 FQGNSA. V was clipped by 5 bases and J by 4 bases, with 14 bases between them. The CDR3 is 14 amino acids. The CDR3, as DNA: TGTGCCAGCAGCGGAGGGACAGCAGGAGAGACCCAGTACTTC. Translating it yields CASSGGTAGETQYF.

This clonotype was counted once. This chain links TRBV29-1 with TRBJ1-2, with D tentatively TRBD1 (5 bases). The CDR3 sequence is 16 residues long. Germline CDR1 and CDR2: SQVTM and ANQGSEA. With 2 bases removed from V and 6 bases from J, the gap between germline ends came to 22 bases. The DNA of the CDR3 is TGCAGCGTTGAAAGATTGGGCCAGGGTAGTGTCGATGGCTACACCTTC. The encoded protein is CSVERLGQGSVDGYTF.

The gene calls are TRBV6-1 and TRBJ2-7; maybe TRBD1 (6 bases). V gave up 1 base and J gave up 2 bases, with 12 bases separating them. In germline, CDR1 is MNHNS, CDR2 SASEGT. The CDR3 totals 15 residues. The CDR3 bases are TGTGCCAGCAGTGAAGTAGACAGGATTACCTACGAGCAGTACTTC. Amino acid sequence: CASSEVDRITYEQYF.

This rearrangement joins TRBV25-1 to TRBJ2-7, with a weak D call TRBD2 (6 bases). Germline CDR1 reads MGHDK; CDR2 reads SYGVNS. The CDR3 is 15 residues long. V lost 2 bases, J lost 3 bases, and 14 bases lay in between. The CDR3 loop is CASSEPPGRGYEQYF. In DNA, the CDR3 is TGTGCCAGCAGTGAACCCCCAGGGCGGGGCTACGAGCAGTACTTC.